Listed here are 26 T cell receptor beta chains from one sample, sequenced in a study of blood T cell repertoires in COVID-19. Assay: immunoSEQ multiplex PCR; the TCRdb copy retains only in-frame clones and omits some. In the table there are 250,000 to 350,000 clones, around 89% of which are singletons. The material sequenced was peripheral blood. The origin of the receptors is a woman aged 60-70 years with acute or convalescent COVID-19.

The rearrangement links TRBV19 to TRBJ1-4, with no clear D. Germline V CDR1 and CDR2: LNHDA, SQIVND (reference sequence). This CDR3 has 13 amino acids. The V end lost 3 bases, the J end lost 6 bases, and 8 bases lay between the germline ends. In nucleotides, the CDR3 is TGTGCCAGTAGTATGAACATGGATGAAAAACTGTTTTTT. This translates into CASSMNMDEKLFF.

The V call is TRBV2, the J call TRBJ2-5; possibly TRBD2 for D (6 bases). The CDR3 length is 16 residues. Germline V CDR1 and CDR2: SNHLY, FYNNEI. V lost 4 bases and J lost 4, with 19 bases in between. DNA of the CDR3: TGTGCCAGCAGTGGTCGTCGGAAGGGAGGAACAGAGACCCAGTACTTC. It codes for CASSGRRKGGTETQYF.

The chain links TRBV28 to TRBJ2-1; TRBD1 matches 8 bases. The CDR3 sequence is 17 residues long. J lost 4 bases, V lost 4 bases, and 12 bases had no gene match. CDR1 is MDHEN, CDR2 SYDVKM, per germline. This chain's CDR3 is CASSSMTGANGYNEQFF. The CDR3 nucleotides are TGTGCCAGCAGTTCCATGACAGGGGCTAACGGGTACAATGAGCAGTTCTTC.

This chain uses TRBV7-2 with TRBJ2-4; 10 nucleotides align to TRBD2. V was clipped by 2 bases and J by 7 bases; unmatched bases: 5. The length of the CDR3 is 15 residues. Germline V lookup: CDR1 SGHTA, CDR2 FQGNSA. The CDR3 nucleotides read TGTGCCAGCAGCTTACTAGCGGGAGTTAATAACATTCAGTACTTC. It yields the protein CASSLLAGVNNIQYF. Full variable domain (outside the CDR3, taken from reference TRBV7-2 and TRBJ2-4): GAGVSQSPSNKVTEKGKDVELRCDPISGHTALYWYRQSLGQGLEFLIYFQGNSAPDKSGLPSDRFSAERTGGSVSTLTIQRTQQEDSAVYLCASSLLAGVNNIQYFGAGTRLSVL.

Here the CDR3 DNA reads TGTGCCAGCAGCGTCCCACGGGGGGGGAATGAAAAACTGTTTTTT. This encodes CASSVPRGGNEKLFF. The chain has TRBV28 and TRBJ1-4; D may be TRBD1 (5 bases). Deletions cut 6 bases from V and 5 bases from J, with 16 bases between. The germline gives CDR1 MDHEN, CDR2 SYDVKM. CDR3 length: 15 amino acids.

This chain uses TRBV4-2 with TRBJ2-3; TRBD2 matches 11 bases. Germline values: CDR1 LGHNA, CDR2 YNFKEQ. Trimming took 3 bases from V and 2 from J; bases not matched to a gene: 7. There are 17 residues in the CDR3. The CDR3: CASSQEPGLADTDTQYF. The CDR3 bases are TGTGCCAGCAGCCAGGAACCGGGACTAGCGGACACAGATACGCAGTATTTT.

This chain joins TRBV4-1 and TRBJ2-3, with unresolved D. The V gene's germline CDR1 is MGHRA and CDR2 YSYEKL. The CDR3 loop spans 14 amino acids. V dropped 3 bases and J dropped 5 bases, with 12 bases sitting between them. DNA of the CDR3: TGCGCCAGCAGCCACCCTCTAGAGATAGATACGCAGTATTTT. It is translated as CASSHPLEIDTQYF.

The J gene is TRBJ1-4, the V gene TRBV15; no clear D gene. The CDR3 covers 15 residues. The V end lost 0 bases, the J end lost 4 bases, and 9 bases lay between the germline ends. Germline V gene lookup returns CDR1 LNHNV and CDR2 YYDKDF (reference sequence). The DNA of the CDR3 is TGTGCCACCAGCAGAGATTACACAGTTAATGAAAAACTGTTTTTT. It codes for CATSRDYTVNEKLFF.

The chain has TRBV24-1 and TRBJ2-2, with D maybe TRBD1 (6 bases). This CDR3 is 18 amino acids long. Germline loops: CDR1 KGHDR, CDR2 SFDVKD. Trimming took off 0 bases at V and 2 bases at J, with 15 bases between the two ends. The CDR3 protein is CATSDLHIDRTNTGELFF. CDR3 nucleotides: TGTGCCACCAGTGATTTGCATATCGACAGGACCAACACCGGGGAGCTGTTTTTT.

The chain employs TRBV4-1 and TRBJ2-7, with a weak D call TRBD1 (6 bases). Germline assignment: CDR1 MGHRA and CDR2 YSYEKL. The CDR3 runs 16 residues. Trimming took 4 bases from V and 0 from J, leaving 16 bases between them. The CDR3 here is CASSRLPGTISYEQYF. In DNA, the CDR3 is TGCGCCAGCAGCCGCCTTCCCGGGACAATCTCCTACGAGCAGTACTTC.

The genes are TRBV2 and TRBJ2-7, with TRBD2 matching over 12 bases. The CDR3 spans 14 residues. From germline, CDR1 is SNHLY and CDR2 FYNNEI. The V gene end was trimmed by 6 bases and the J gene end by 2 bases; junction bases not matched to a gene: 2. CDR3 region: CASRTSGGPYEQYF. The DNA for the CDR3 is TGTGCCAGCAGAACTAGCGGGGGGCCCTACGAGCAGTACTTC. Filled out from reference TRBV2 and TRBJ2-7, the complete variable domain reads EPEVTQTPSHQVTQMGQEVILRCVPISNHLYFYWYRQILGQKVEFLVSFYNNEISEKSEIFDDQFSVERPDGSNFTLKIRSTKLEDSAMYFCASRTSGGPYEQYFGPGTRLTVT.

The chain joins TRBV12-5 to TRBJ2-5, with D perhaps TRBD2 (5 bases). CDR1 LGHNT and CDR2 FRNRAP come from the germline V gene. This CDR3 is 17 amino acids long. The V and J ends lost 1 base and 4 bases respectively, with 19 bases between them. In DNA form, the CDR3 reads TGTGCTAGTGGTTTGGGCAATCGGGGAGTGGCGGGAGAGACCCAGTACTTC. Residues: CASGLGNRGVAGETQYF.

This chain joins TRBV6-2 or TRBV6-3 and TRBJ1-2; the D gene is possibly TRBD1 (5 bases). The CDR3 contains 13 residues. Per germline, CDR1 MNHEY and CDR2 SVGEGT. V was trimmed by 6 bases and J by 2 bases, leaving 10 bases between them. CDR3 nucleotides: TGTGCCAGCAGCGACAGTCAAAACTATGGCTACACCTTC. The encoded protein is CASSDSQNYGYTF.

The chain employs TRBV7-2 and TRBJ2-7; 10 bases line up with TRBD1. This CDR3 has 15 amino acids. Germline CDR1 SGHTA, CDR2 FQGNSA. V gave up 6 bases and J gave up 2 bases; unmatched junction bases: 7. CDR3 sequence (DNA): TGTGCCAGCAGGATGACAGGGGGCACGACCTACGAGCAGTACTTC. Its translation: CASRMTGGTTYEQYF.

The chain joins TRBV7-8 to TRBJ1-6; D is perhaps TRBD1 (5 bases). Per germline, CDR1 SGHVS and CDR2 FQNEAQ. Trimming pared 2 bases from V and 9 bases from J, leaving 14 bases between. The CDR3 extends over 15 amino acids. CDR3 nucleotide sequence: TGTGCCAGCAGCTTAATGGGGCAGGGAAGTTCACCCCTCCACTTT. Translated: CASSLMGQGSSPLHF.

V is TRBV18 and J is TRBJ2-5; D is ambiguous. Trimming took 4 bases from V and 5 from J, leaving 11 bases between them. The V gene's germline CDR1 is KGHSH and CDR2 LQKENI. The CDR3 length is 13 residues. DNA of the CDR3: TGTGCCAGCTCACTCCTGAGTTGGGAGACCCAGTACTTC. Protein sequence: CASSLLSWETQYF.

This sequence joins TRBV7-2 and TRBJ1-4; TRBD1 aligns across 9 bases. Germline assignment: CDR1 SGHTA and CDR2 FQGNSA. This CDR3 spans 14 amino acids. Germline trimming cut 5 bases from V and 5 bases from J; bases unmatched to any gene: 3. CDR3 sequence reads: CASSQTGGNEKLFF. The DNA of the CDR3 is TGTGCCAGCAGCCAGACAGGGGGAAATGAAAAACTGTTTTTT.

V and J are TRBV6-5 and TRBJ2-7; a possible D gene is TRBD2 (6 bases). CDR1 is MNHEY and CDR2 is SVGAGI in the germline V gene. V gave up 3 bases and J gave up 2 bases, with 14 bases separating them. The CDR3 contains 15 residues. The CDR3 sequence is CASSYGERATYEQYF. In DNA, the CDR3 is TGTGCCAGCAGTTATGGAGAGCGGGCCACCTACGAGCAGTACTTC.

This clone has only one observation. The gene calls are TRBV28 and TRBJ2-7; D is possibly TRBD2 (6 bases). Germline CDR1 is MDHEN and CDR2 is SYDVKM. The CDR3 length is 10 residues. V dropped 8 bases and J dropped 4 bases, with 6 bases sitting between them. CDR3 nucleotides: TGTGCCAGCGGGGGGTACGAGCAGTACTTC. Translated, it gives CASGGYEQYF. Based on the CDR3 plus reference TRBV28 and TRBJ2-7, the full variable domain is DVKVTQSSRYLVKRTGEKVFLECVQDMDHENMFWYRQDPGLGLRLIYFSYDVKMKEKGDIPEGYSVSREKKERFSLILESASTNQTSMYLCASGGYEQYFGPGTRLTVT.

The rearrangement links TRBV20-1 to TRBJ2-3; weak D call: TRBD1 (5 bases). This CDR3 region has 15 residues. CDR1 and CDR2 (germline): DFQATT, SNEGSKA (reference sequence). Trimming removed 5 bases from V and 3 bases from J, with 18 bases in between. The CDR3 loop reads CSARAAGLLTDTQYF. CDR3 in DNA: TGCAGTGCTCGTGCCGCAGGGTTACTTACAGATACGCAGTATTTT.

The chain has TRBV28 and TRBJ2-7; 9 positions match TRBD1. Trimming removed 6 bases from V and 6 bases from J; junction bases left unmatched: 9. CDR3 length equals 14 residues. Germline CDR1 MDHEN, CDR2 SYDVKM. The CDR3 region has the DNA TGTGCCAGCAGGACCGACAGGGGGGGAGCCGAGCAGTACTTC. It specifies CASRTDRGGAEQYF.

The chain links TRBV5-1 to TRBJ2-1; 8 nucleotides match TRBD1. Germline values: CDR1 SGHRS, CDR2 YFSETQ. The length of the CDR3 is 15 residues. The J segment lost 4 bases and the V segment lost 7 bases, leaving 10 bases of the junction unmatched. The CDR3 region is CASAKSGGGYNEQFF. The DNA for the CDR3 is TGCGCCAGCGCCAAGTCAGGGGGCGGATACAATGAGCAGTTCTTC.

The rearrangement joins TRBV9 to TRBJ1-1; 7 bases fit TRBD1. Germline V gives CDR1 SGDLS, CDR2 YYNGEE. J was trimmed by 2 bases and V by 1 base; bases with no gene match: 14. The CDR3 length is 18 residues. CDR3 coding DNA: TGTGCCAGCAGCGTAATGGTCGACAGGGTGAGAGTTAACACTGAAGCTTTCTTT. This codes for CASSVMVDRVRVNTEAFF.

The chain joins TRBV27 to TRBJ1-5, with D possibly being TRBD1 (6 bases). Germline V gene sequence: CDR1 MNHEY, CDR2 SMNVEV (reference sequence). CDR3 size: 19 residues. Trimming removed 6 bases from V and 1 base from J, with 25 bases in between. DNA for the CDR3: TGTGCCAGCAGCCACCTAGGGGTTGCTGGGGGCGGGAGCAATCAGCCCCAGCATTTT. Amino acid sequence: CASSHLGVAGGGSNQPQHF.

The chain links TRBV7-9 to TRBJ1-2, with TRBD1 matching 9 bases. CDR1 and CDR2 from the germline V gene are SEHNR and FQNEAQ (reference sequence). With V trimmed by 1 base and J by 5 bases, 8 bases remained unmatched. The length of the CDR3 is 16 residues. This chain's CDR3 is CASSLVSGTGSYGYTF. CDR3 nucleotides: TGTGCCAGCAGCTTAGTTTCCGGGACAGGGAGTTATGGCTACACCTTC.

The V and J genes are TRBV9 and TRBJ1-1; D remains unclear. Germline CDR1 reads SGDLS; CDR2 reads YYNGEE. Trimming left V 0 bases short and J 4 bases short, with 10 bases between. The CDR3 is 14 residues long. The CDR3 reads CASSVEREATEAFF. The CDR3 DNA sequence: TGTGCCAGCAGCGTAGAGAGGGAGGCCACTGAAGCTTTCTTT. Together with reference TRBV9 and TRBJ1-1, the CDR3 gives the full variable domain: DSGVTQTPKHLITATGQRVTLRCSPRSGDLSVYWYQQSLDQGLQFLIQYYNGEERAKGNILERFSAQQFPDLHSELNLSSLELGDSALYFCASSVEREATEAFFGQGTRLTVV.